The clone carrying this T cell receptor beta chain was observed a handful of times. Its target is unknown. Using its own MiXCR run on the 5' RACE reads, TCRdb lists one record per CDR3 protein. The data contain about 140,000 distinct CDR3 sequences, 3.5% to 5% of them singletons. The data were taken from a study of human T cells and chemical hapten exposure. Overall study findings and caveats: No shift was seen in TCRs above 1 in 1000 frequency with DPC sensitization.

V was cut by 4 bases and J by 1 base, with 13 bases left in between. This CDR3 is built from 15 residues. In germline, CDR1 is MDHEN, CDR2 SYDVKM. The starting material, unfractionated whole blood, was used for total RNA extraction. This sequence joins TRBV28 and TRBJ2-5, with D maybe TRBD1 (5 bases). The TCR sequence derives from a female donor in good health. The CDR3 loop is CASSYMGPAQETQYF. Here the CDR3 DNA reads TGTGCCAGCAGTTATATGGGGCCGGCCCAAGAGACCCAGTACTTC.